This T cell receptor beta chain was captured in a study of early T cells in non-severe SARS-CoV-2 infection. Individual cDNA molecules received unique molecular identifiers during library preparation. One entry per CDR3 protein, called by TCRdb with MiXCR from the 5' RACE reads. The table has some 55,000 distinct CDR3 sequences, approximately 12% seen once. This clonotype was counted many times. Germline-derived CDR1 and CDR2 are WNHNN and SYGVQD (reference sequence). V lost 4 bases to trimming and J lost 3 bases, with 9 bases between them. This CDR3 contains 14 residues. The clonotype originates from an adult who was a healthcare worker with PCR-confirmed SARS-CoV-2 infection or an uninfected control (not recorded which). Sequenced: whole blood. This chain joins TRBV10-1 and TRBJ2-2, with D unresolved. CDR3: CASSVTADTGELFF. The CDR3 nucleotides are TGCGCCAGCAGTGTAACAGCAGACACCGGGGAGCTGTTTTTT.